Listed here are 20 T cell receptor beta chains from one sample, sequenced in a study of shared clonotypes between healthy human individuals. Positive CCR7 selection of CD45RO-negative cells yielded the naive CD8 cells, and terminally differentiated effector memory CD45RA+ cells were excluded. TCRdb's table, derived via immunoSEQ multiplex PCR, lists solely in-frame clones and lacks some. The sample records about 820,000 clones, around 93% being singletons. What was sequenced was naive CD8+ T cells sorted from blood. The receptor set was obtained from a man aged 30 to 45 in good health.

This clone appeared once. This sequence joins TRBV7-2 and TRBJ1-1; D gene uncertain. The CDR3 has 15 amino acids. Germline V gene sequence: CDR1 SGHTA, CDR2 FQGNSA. V was shortened by 2 bases and J by 4 bases, with 14 bases between the two germline ends. CDR3 sequence: CASSLTSLGSTEAFF. CDR3 sequence (DNA): TGTGCCAGCAGCTTAACCTCTCTGGGGAGCACTGAAGCTTTCTTT. The full variable domain, in which reference TRBV7-2 and TRBJ1-1 provide the parts outside the CDR3, is GAGVSQSPSNKVTEKGKDVELRCDPISGHTALYWYRQSLGQGLEFLIYFQGNSAPDKSGLPSDRFSAERTGGSVSTLTIQRTQQEDSAVYLCASSLTSLGSTEAFFGQGTRLTVV.

The chain couples TRBV6-5 to TRBJ2-7; perhaps TRBD2 as D (6 bases). Germline V gene data show CDR1 as MNHEY and CDR2 as SVGAGI. The CDR3 totals 13 residues. Trimming took 5 bases from V and 2 from J, leaving 10 bases between them. The CDR3 region is CASSPGSTYEQYF. For the CDR3, the DNA is TGTGCCAGCAGTCCCGGGAGTACCTACGAGCAGTACTTC.

V usage is TRBV7-2 and J usage is TRBJ1-3, with D possibly TRBD1 on 6 matching bases. The germline gives CDR1 SGHTA, CDR2 FQGNSA. This CDR3 region has 16 residues. V lost 1 base and J lost 0, with 10 bases in between. The CDR3 DNA reads TGTGCCAGCAGCTTAGTAGGGGGATACTCTGGAAACACCATATATTTT. Protein sequence: CASSLVGGYSGNTIYF.

Turning to this clone: Within the sample, other DNA sequences also encode this same CDR3. The V and J genes are TRBV10-3 and TRBJ1-1; possibly TRBD1 for D (5 bases). There are 15 residues in the CDR3. CDR1 and CDR2 from the germline V gene are ENHRY and SYGVKD. With 3 bases removed from V and 0 bases from J, the gap between germline ends came to 11 bases. The CDR3 loop is CAISELRGLNTEAFF. Written as DNA, the CDR3 is TGTGCCATCAGTGAATTGCGGGGACTGAACACTGAAGCTTTCTTT.

The chain combines TRBV6-5 with TRBJ2-1; possibly TRBD1 or TRBD2 for D (5 bases each). Germline loops: CDR1 MNHEY, CDR2 SVGAGI. V lost 3 bases to trimming and J lost 8 bases, with 14 bases between them. The CDR3 runs 14 residues. The CDR3 DNA is TGTGCCAGCAGTTATTACGAGGGGATGGATGAGCAGTTCTTC. Protein: CASSYYEGMDEQFF.

In this sample, this clone turned up once. This sequence joins TRBV28 and TRBJ2-7; TRBD2 is a possible D gene (5 bases). V was shortened by 5 bases and J by 6 bases, with 17 bases between the two germline ends. Germline V gives CDR1 MDHEN, CDR2 SYDVKM. This CDR3 has 14 amino acids. In nucleotides, the CDR3 is TGTGCCAGCAGTAACGGGGTAGTTCGTGGCGAGCAGTACTTC. Translated: CASSNGVVRGEQYF.

In its sample, this clone was seen once. The chain employs TRBV29-1 and TRBJ2-1; tentative D call: TRBD2 (10 bases). This CDR3 region has 16 residues. Germline V gene data show CDR1 as SQVTM and CDR2 as ANQGSEA. The CDR3 spells CTGQGSAGGTYNEQFF. The CDR3 DNA reads as TGCACCGGACAGGGGTCAGCGGGGGGGACCTACAATGAGCAGTTCTTC.

The V and J genes are TRBV7-9 and TRBJ2-4; D is ambiguous. Germline V lookup: CDR1 SEHNR, CDR2 FQNEAQ (reference sequence). The ends were cut back, 4 bases at V and 8 bases at J, with 15 bases in the middle. The CDR3 has 14 residues. CDR3 in amino acids: CASSSLGPGYIQYF. The CDR3 DNA sequence: TGTGCCAGCAGCTCCCTAGGGCCCGGGTACATTCAGTACTTC.

The chain recombines TRBV7-8 with TRBJ2-7; D is ambiguous. CDR1 and CDR2 from the germline V gene are SGHVS and FQNEAQ. The CDR3 is made up of 12 amino acids. V was trimmed by 2 bases and J by 3 bases, leaving 5 bases between them. CDR3: CASSLLDYEQYF. The CDR3 DNA reads as TGTGCCAGCAGCTTACTGGACTACGAGCAGTACTTC.

The gene calls are TRBV19 and TRBJ2-7; D may correspond to TRBD1 or TRBD2 (6 bases each). V lost 3 bases to trimming and J lost 5 bases, with 17 bases between them. CDR3 size: 15 residues. The germline V gene has CDR1 LNHDA and CDR2 SQIVND (reference sequence). CDR3 DNA sequence: TGTGCCAGTAGTATTGTAGGGGGGCATAGCGACGAGCAGTACTTC. Translation: CASSIVGGHSDEQYF.

This rearrangement joins TRBV7-9 to TRBJ2-1; the D gene could be TRBD1 or TRBD2 (6 bases each). Germline V lookup: CDR1 SEHNR, CDR2 FQNEAQ (reference sequence). The CDR3 consists of 17 residues. The V gene lost 5 bases and the J gene lost 2 bases, with 19 bases spanning the gap. The chain's CDR3 is CASSPVRGEFTYNEQFF. Here the CDR3 DNA reads TGTGCCAGCAGCCCCGTGAGGGGGGAGTTCACCTACAATGAGCAGTTCTTC.

V usage is TRBV21-1 and J usage is TRBJ2-7. TRBV21-1 is marked as a pseudogene. The CDR3 runs to 12 residues. The DNA of the CDR3 is TGTGCCAGGGACCTTCCCTCCTACGAGCAGTACTTC. This sequence encodes CARDLPSYEQYF.

The chain links TRBV5-1 to TRBJ2-5; 7 bases agree with TRBD1. CDR1 and CDR2 (germline): SGHRS, YFSETQ. The CDR3 spans 16 residues. J lost 5 bases, V lost 0 bases, and 10 bases had no gene match. CDR3 amino acids: CASSLASTGYRETQYF. As DNA, the CDR3 is TGCGCCAGCAGCTTGGCCTCGACAGGGTATAGGGAGACCCAGTACTTC.

The chain joins TRBV4-2 to TRBJ2-2, with 12 nucleotides matching TRBD1. J lost 6 bases, V lost 4 bases, and 9 bases had no gene match. The CDR3 spans 17 residues. Germline CDR1 is LGHNA and CDR2 is YNFKEQ. Here the CDR3 DNA reads TGTGCCAGCAGCCCTATACCGGGACAGGGGGCCGCCGGGGAGCTGTTTTTT. This translates into CASSPIPGQGAAGELFF.

This clone was detected only a few times. This rearrangement joins TRBV7-9 to TRBJ1-4, with 9 positions matching TRBD1. The J segment lost 8 bases and the V segment lost 3 bases, leaving 4 bases of the junction unmatched. CDR1 is SEHNR, CDR2 FQNEAQ, per germline (reference sequence). CDR3 size: 14 residues. The CDR3 is CASSFGTGWEKLFF. Here the CDR3 DNA reads TGTGCCAGCAGCTTTGGGACAGGGTGGGAAAAACTGTTTTTT.

V usage is TRBV7-9 and J usage is TRBJ2-1, with D perhaps matching TRBD1 (6 bases). Germline V lookup: CDR1 SEHNR, CDR2 FQNEAQ (reference sequence). The CDR3 totals 15 residues. With 5 bases removed from V and 5 bases from J, the gap between germline ends came to 16 bases. In DNA, the CDR3 is TGTGCCAGCAGCGGGGCAGGGGCCGGGGACAATGAGCAGTTCTTC. Residues: CASSGAGAGDNEQFF.

Concerning this clone itself: Other DNA sequences of this sample code for an identical CDR3. The chain employs TRBV6-5 and TRBJ2-3; 13 positions agree with TRBD2. This CDR3 contains 15 residues. Trimming removed 6 bases from V and 1 base from J; junction bases left unmatched: 1. In germline, CDR1 is MNHEY, CDR2 SVGAGI. For the CDR3, the DNA is TGTGCCAGCAGCGGACTAGCGGGAGGCACAGATACGCAGTATTTT. This encodes CASSGLAGGTDTQYF.

The chain uses TRBV27 and TRBJ2-3; possible D gene TRBD2, 5 bases. Germline CDR1 is MNHEY and CDR2 is SMNVEV (reference sequence). The CDR3 covers 14 residues. V dropped 6 bases and J dropped 2 bases, with 12 bases sitting between them. CDR3 protein: CASSPLRATDTQYF. The CDR3 nucleotides are TGTGCCAGCAGCCCTCTGAGGGCCACAGATACGCAGTATTTT.

This chain joins TRBV6-1 and TRBJ2-7; D is unresolved. From germline, CDR1 is MNHNS and CDR2 SASEGT. The CDR3 spans 16 residues. V lost 1 base and J 4 bases, leaving 17 bases between the germline ends. CDR3 DNA: TGTGCCAGCAGTGAAGTCTCGGCCCGATTCGGGTACGAGCAGTACTTC. Its protein product is CASSEVSARFGYEQYF.

V is TRBV10-3 and J is TRBJ2-7; D could derive from TRBD1 or TRBD2 (5 bases each). Germline CDR1 and CDR2: ENHRY and SYGVKD. Between the trimmed V and J ends, which lost 7 bases and 0 bases, there was a span of 19 bases. The CDR3 is 16 amino acids. The CDR3 DNA is TGTGCCATCATGACGCCCGCGGGCAGGGACTCCTACGAGCAGTACTTC. It yields the protein CAIMTPAGRDSYEQYF.